This TCR beta chain was captured in a study of blood T cell repertoires in COVID-19. Overall study: Samples representing acute and convalescent COVID-19 were sourced from the United States, Italy and Spain. From T cells, B-cell-depleted T cells, or PBMCs came the material, which was cDNA or gDNA.

Per the authors' pipeline: Estimation of nucleated cell counts relied on the amplification of reference gene primers. Assay: immunoSEQ multiplex PCR; the TCRdb copy retains only in-frame clones and omits some. The V and J calls and clone size come from that table; D and trimming were worked out from the DNA. The table has 99,000 or so clones, 80% to 90% seen once. This clonotype originated in a man aged 55 to 70 with acute or convalescent COVID-19. The source material was peripheral blood.

This chain's CDR3 is CASSIGDSGGLQETQYF. The CDR3 DNA is TGTGCCAGTAGTATAGGTGATAGCGGGGGCCTCCAAGAGACCCAGTACTTC. The chain recombines TRBV19 with TRBJ2-5; 9 bases align to TRBD2. This CDR3 contains 17 residues. CDR1 and CDR2 (germline): LNHDA, SQIVND (reference sequence). J gave up 1 base and V 1 base, and 7 bases lay outside the gene matches.